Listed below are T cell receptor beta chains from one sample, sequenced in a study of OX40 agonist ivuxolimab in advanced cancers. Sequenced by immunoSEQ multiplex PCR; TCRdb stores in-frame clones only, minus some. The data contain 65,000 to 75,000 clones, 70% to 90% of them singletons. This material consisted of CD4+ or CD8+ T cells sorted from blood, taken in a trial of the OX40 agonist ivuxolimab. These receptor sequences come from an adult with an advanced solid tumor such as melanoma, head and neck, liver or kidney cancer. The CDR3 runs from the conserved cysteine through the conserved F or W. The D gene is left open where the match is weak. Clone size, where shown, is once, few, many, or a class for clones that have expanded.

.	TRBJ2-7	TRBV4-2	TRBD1	TGTGCCAGCAGCCAATCGGGACAGCCCTACGAGCAGTACTTC	CASSQSGQPYEQYF
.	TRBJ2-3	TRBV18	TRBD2	TGTGCCAGCTCACCACTAATTTTAGCGGGAGGAACAGATACGCAGTATTTT	CASSPLILAGGTDTQYF
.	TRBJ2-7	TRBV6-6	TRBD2	TGTGCCAGCAGTCCCGACCCAACGCGGGAGGCTTACTTC	CASSPDPTREAYF
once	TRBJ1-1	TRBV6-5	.	TGTGCCAGCAGTAACCAGGGTTACACTGAAGCTTTCTTT	CASSNQGYTEAFF
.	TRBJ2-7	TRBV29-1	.	TGCAGCGTTACCGGAGGGGCTCTCGAGCAGTACTTC	CSVTGGALEQYF
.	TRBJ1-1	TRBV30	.	TGTGCCTGGAGGACCCGGTACACTGAAGCTTTCTTT	CAWRTRYTEAFF
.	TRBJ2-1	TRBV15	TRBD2	TGTGCCACCAGCCCGGGGACTAGCGGAAACAATGAGCAGTTCTTC	CATSPGTSGNNEQFF
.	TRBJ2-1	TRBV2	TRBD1	TGTGCCAGCAGTTCTCGGACTACAGGGGGAGAGCAGTTCTTC	CASSSRTTGGEQFF
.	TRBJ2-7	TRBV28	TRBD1	TGTGCCAGCATGGGGGGGACAGGGCTAGAGCAGTACTTC	CASMGGTGLEQYF
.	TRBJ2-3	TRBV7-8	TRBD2	TGTGCCAGCAGGTACAGCGGCGCGGGAGCGCTTCAAGATACGCAGTATTTT	CASRYSGAGALQDTQYF
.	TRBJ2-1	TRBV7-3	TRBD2	TGTGCCAGCAGCTTAATGAAGGCGGGAGGGCAAAATGAGCAGTTCTTC	CASSLMKAGGQNEQFF
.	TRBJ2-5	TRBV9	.	TGTGCCAGCAGCGTAGGAGCGACAATGGACGGAGAGACCCAGTACTTC	CASSVGATMDGETQYF
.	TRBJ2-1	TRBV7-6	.	TGTGCCAGCAGTTTACAGGGTAATGAGCAGTTCTTC	CASSLQGNEQFF
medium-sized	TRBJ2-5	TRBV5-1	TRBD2	TGCGCCAGCAGCCTGGGACTAGCGGCCCAAGAGACCCAGTACTTC	CASSLGLAAQETQYF
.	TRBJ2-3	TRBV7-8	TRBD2	TGTGCCAGCAGCTGGTTAGCGGGAGGGGCAGATACGCAGTATTTT	CASSWLAGGADTQYF
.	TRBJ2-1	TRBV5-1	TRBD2	TGCGCCACCAGGACTAGCGAGTACAATGAGCAGTTCTTC	CATRTSEYNEQFF
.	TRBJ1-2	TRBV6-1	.	TGTGCCAGCAGTGAAAGTGGCAGGGCAGGAGGCTACACCTTC	CASSESGRAGGYTF
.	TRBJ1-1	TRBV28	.	TGTGCCAGCACCCTAAACCCAGGGATGAACACTGAAGCTTTCTTT	CASTLNPGMNTEAFF
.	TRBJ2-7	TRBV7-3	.	TGTGCCAGCAGCTTAGAGGCCGAGTACGAGCAGTACTTC	CASSLEAEYEQYF
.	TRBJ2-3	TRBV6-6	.	TGTGCCAGCAGGTCCCCCCCCGACGGCACAGATACGCAGTATTTT	CASRSPPDGTDTQYF
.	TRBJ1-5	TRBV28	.	TGTGCCAGCAGTTACGGAGGGGGTGGTAGCAATCAGCCCCAGCATTTT	CASSYGGGGSNQPQHF
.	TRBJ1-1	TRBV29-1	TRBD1	TGCAGCGTCTTACAGGGGACGAACACTGAAGCTTTCTTT	CSVLQGTNTEAFF
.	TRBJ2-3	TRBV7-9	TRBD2	TGTGCCAGCAGCCAACCTAGCGGGAGTAGCACAGATACGCAGTATTTT	CASSQPSGSSTDTQYF
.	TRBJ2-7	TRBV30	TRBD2	TGTGCCTGGAGTAATCAGCCCAGCGGGATTGGCGAGCAGTACTTC	CAWSNQPSGIGEQYF
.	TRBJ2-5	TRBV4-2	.	TGTGCCAGCAGCCAAGAGGGCCGCACGGAGACCCAGTACTTC	CASSQEGRTETQYF
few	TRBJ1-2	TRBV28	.	TGTGCCAGCAGTTTCGTACACCTCGGGGGCTACACCTTC	CASSFVHLGGYTF
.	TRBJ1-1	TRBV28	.	TGTGCCCTCTCCTCCGTGAACACTGAAGCTTTCTTT	CALSSVNTEAFF
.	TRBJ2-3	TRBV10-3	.	TGTGCCATCAGTGAGGTTAGTGCAGATACGCAGTATTTT	CAISEVSADTQYF
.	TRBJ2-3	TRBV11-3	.	TGTGCCAGCAGCTTAGACGGTTATACGCAGTATTTT	CASSLDGYTQYF
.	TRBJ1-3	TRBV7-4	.	TGTGCCAGCAGCAGGGACTCCCCCTCTGGAAACACCATATATTTT	CASSRDSPSGNTIYF
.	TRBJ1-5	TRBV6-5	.	TGTGCCAGCAGTTACTCGAGTAATCAGCCCCAGCATTTT	CASSYSSNQPQHF
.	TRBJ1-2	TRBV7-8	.	TGTGCCAGCAGCTTATCGGGCGGAGGATTTGGCTATGGCTACACCTTC	CASSLSGGGFGYGYTF
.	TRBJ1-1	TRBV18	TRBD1	TGTGCCAGCTCACCCCAGAACAGGGGGGAACGCACTGAAGCTTTCTTT	CASSPQNRGERTEAFF
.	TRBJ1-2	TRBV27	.	TGTGCCAGCAGTTTAACCTACAGGGTGCATGGCTACACCTTC	CASSLTYRVHGYTF
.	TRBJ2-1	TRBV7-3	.	TGTGCCAGCAGCCCGGACACCTACAATGAGCAGTTCTTC	CASSPDTYNEQFF
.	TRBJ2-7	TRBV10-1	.	TGCGCCAGCAGTGAACAGGGAAAAGGCGAGCAGTACTTC	CASSEQGKGEQYF